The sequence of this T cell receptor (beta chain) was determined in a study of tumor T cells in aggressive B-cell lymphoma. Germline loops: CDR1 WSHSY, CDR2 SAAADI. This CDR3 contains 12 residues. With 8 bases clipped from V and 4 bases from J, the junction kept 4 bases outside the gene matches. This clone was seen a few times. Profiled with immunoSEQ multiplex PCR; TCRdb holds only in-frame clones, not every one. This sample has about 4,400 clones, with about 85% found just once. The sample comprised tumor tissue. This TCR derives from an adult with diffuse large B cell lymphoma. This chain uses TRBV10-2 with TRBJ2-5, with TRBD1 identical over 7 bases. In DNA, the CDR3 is TGCGCCAGCCGACAGGGATCAGAGACCCAGTACTTC. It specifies CASRQGSETQYF.